A single sample is the source of the 3 T cell receptor beta chains below, sequenced in a study of Graves' ophthalmopathy and Graves' hyperthyroidism. RNA transcripts were the template, and TCR beta CDR3 regions were amplified from them. Amplification began with first-round RT-PCR using HTBI primers, then second-round multiplex PCR was performed. TCRdb independently ran MiXCR on the multiplex PCR reads; one entry per CDR3 protein. The sample comprises about 740,000 distinct CDR3 sequences, approximately 40% of which are singletons, and about 40% rests with the top ten. Sequencing was done on a sample of peripheral blood. These receptors originate from an adult man with Graves' ophthalmopathy.

As regards this clonotype: Since a much larger clone is just one base distant, this may be a read error. This chain joins TRBV19 and TRBJ1-1; 9 positions match TRBD1. The CDR3 is made up of 12 amino acids. CDR1 and CDR2 from the germline V gene are LNHDA and SQIVND (reference sequence). This CDR3 reads CASSERQGDALF. For the CDR3, the DNA is TGTGCCAGTAGTGAAAGACAGGGGGACGCTCTCTTT. The variable domain in full, completed from reference TRBV19 and TRBJ1-1, reads DGGITQSPKYLFRKEGQNVTLSCEQNLNHDAMYWYRQDPGQGLRLIYYSQIVNDFQKGDIAEGYSVSREKKESFPLTVTSAQKNPTAFYLCASSERQGDALFGQGTRLTVV.

Ten or more counts support this clonotype. This chain uses TRBV10-3 with TRBJ2-7; D is ambiguous. The V end was cut by 3 bases, the J end by 1 base, with 7 bases between. Germline V gene lookup returns CDR1 ENHRY and CDR2 SYGVKD. The CDR3 is 13 residues long. CDR3 coding DNA: TGTGCCATCAGTGAAACCGGGTCCTACGAGCAGTACTTC. This sequence encodes CAISETGSYEQYF.

With regard to this clonotype: Compared with germline, one end of the junction differs, possibly owing to a read error. CDR3 region: CASSEALGRAEAFF. The CDR3 coding sequence is TGTGCCAGCAGTGAAGCGCTAGGGAGGGCTGAAGCTTTCTTT. The chain employs TRBV10-3 and TRBJ1-1; D is uncertain. This CDR3 comprises 14 residues. Per germline, CDR1 ENHRY and CDR2 SYGVKD.